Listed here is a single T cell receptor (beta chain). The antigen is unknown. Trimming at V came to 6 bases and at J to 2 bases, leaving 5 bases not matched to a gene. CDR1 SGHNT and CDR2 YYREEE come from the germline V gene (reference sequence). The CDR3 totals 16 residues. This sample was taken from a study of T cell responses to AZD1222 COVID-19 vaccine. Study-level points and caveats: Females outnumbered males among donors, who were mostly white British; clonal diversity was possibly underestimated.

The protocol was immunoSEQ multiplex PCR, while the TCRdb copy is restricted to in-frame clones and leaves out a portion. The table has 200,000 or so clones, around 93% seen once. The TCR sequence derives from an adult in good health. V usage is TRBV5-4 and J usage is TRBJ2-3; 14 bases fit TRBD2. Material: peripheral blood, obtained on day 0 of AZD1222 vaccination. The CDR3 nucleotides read TGTGCCAGCACCCCGGGACTAGCGGGAGCCACAGATACGCAGTATTTT. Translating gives CASTPGLAGATDTQYF.